A single sample gave rise to the 6 T cell receptor beta chains below, sequenced in a study of T cell repertoires in cytomegalovirus infection. A single record per CDR3 protein comes from TCRdb applying MiXCR to the reads. The data contain about 310,000 distinct CDR3 sequences, 15% to 20% of them singletons. Material for sequencing was PBMCs. The source is a human donor in good health (CMV status not recorded). Some clones in this sample may be carry-over from other donors' samples.

This clonotype was detected a few times. The chain joins TRBV9 to TRBJ1-2; D is perhaps TRBD1 (5 bases). V was cut by 0 bases and J by 1 base, with 10 bases left in between. Germline-derived CDR1 and CDR2 are SGDLS and YYNGEE. CDR3 length: 15 residues. CDR3 in DNA: TGTGCCAGCAGCGTAGGGGACTTAATTAACTATGGCTACACCTTC. Translation gives CASSVGDLINYGYTF. Supplemented by reference TRBV9 and TRBJ1-2, the full variable domain reads DSGVTQTPKHLITATGQRVTLRCSPRSGDLSVYWYQQSLDQGLQFLIQYYNGEERAKGNILERFSAQQFPDLHSELNLSSLELGDSALYFCASSVGDLINYGYTFGSGTRLTVV.

This clonotype was detected many times. The J gene is TRBJ2-7, the V gene TRBV7-2; weak D call: TRBD2 (5 bases). The V end lost 2 bases, the J end lost 2 bases, and 10 bases lay between the germline ends. The CDR3 sequence is 14 residues long. CDR1 and CDR2 from the germline V gene are SGHTA and FQGNSA. This CDR3 is CASSLSGTPYEQYF. CDR3 sequence (DNA): TGTGCCAGCAGCTTAAGCGGAACCCCCTACGAGCAGTACTTC.

V is TRBV25-1 and J is TRBJ2-7, with 7 bases fitting TRBD1. Germline V lookup: CDR1 MGHDK, CDR2 SYGVNS. The CDR3 spans 15 residues. Trimming took 2 bases from V and 2 from J; bases not matched to a gene: 6. The chain's CDR3 is CASSEQTGWAYEQYF. Written as DNA, the CDR3 is TGTGCCAGCAGTGAACAGACAGGGTGGGCCTACGAGCAGTACTTC.

This clonotype was observed a few times. The V call is TRBV3-1, the J call TRBJ1-1, with 9 bases matching TRBD1. This CDR3 is built from 15 residues. The junction had 9 bases not matched to a gene; V was cut back by 6 bases and J by 4 bases. Per germline, CDR1 LGHDT and CDR2 YNNKEL (reference sequence). The CDR3 DNA sequence: TGTGCCAGCAGTCCACCGGACAGGGGCATCACTGAAGCTTTCTTT. Its translation: CASSPPDRGITEAFF.

Regarding this clonotype: A much larger clone is a single base away; this may be a read error. This sequence joins TRBV4-2 and TRBJ1-5; 8 bases are shared with TRBD1. Germline-derived CDR1 and CDR2 are LGHNA and YNFKEQ. This CDR3 spans 17 amino acids. DNA of the CDR3: TGTGCCAGCAGCCAAGATCCCAGGGGGCCTAGCAATCAGCGCCAGCATTTT. Amino acids: CASSQDPRGPSNQRQHF.

At least ten counts were recorded for this clonotype. V usage is TRBV6-1 and J usage is TRBJ2-5; TRBD2 matches 9 bases. This CDR3 is built from 14 residues. Germline-derived CDR1 and CDR2 are MNHNS and SASEGT. The J segment lost 4 bases and the V segment lost 6 bases, leaving 6 bases of the junction unmatched. The CDR3 coding sequence is TGTGCCAGCAGAGGCGGGGGGGCCGGAGAGACCCAGTACTTC. Translation gives CASRGGGAGETQYF.